What follows is one TCR beta chain and its context. These data belong to a study of shared clonotypes between healthy human individuals. Study information: Each donor's CD4 naive and CD4 memory cells filled three plates apiece, CD8 naive two, and CD8 memory one.

TCRdb's copy holds only in-frame clones and misses some; the assay was immunoSEQ multiplex PCR. The sample contains 550,000 to 850,000 clones, roughly 70% of which appear only once. V was trimmed by 8 bases and J by 2 bases, leaving 13 bases between them. This CDR3 has 13 amino acids. Looked up from germline, CDR1 is ENHRY and CDR2 is SYGVKD. The rearrangement links TRBV10-3 to TRBJ2-7; D ambiguous. This TCR derives from a woman in her twenties or thirties in good health. Sample: memory CD4+ T cells sorted from blood. Indicated subset: CD45RA-negative fraction. This chain's CDR3 is CAIRIADTYEQYF. The CDR3 DNA reads TGTGCCATCCGAATAGCTGATACCTACGAGCAGTACTTC.